One and the same sample provided the 20 T cell receptor beta chains below, sequenced in a study of cytomegalovirus exposure and HLA in healthy donors. PCR was performed using 60 Vbeta and 13 Jbeta primers. Sequencing used immunoSEQ multiplex PCR; TCRdb keeps in-frame clones, though not all of them. Found here are some 180,000 clones; the top ten clones hold about 6.8%. Sequences were obtained from PBMCs. Receptors originate from a man between 25 and 39 years old in good health and CMV-seronegative.

V and J are TRBV5-1 and TRBJ1-4; TRBD1 might be the D (6 bases). Germline lookup yields CDR1 SGHRS and CDR2 YFSETQ. Trimming shortened V by 7 bases and J by 6 bases, and 19 bases separated the two germline ends. CDR3 length equals 15 residues. CDR3 DNA: TGCGCCAGCCCCCGCCAGGGGCCTGTGGATGAAAAACTGTTTTTT. It codes for CASPRQGPVDEKLFF.

This chain links TRBV28 with TRBJ2-7, with 9 bases identical to TRBD1. Germline V gene lookup returns CDR1 MDHEN and CDR2 SYDVKM. Germline trimming cut 4 bases from V and 2 bases from J; bases unmatched to any gene: 6. The CDR3 extends over 15 amino acids. CDR3 loop: CASSSPGTGTYEQYF. CDR3 DNA: TGTGCCAGCAGTTCCCCCGGGACAGGGACCTACGAGCAGTACTTC.

V is TRBV19 and J is TRBJ1-2; D uncertain. The CDR3 contains 15 residues. The V gene's germline CDR1 is LNHDA and CDR2 SQIVND (reference sequence). Trimming stripped 4 bases from V and 1 base from J, with 13 bases between. CDR3 sequence (DNA): TGTGCCAGTAGTAGCGGGAGGACCCGTAACTATGGCTACACCTTC. This sequence encodes CASSSGRTRNYGYTF.

The chain has TRBV27 and TRBJ1-5; 11 positions agree with TRBD1. Losses at the gene ends were 2 bases for V and 7 bases for J; bases not matched to a gene: 4. Germline V lookup: CDR1 MNHEY, CDR2 SMNVEV (reference sequence). This CDR3 is built from 15 residues. The CDR3 loop reads CASSLLGQGGQPQHF. CDR3 sequence (DNA): TGTGCCAGCAGTTTACTGGGACAGGGGGGGCAGCCCCAGCATTTT.

The genes are TRBV28 and TRBJ2-7; perhaps TRBD2 as D (6 bases). V lost 6 bases and J 3 bases, leaving 18 bases between the germline ends. The CDR3 has 15 amino acids. Per germline, CDR1 MDHEN and CDR2 SYDVKM. CDR3 coding DNA: TGTGCCAGCAGAATAGGGGACTCCAGTCGCTACGAGCAGTACTTC. Protein: CASRIGDSSRYEQYF.

This chain joins TRBV19 and TRBJ1-5, with TRBD1 matching over 9 bases. Trimming removed 4 bases from V and 0 bases from J; junction bases left unmatched: 4. Germline V gives CDR1 LNHDA, CDR2 SQIVND (reference sequence). The CDR3 has 16 amino acids. The CDR3, as DNA: TGTGCCAGTAGTACTACAGGGGGCTATAGCAATCAGCCCCAGCATTTT. Its translation: CASSTTGGYSNQPQHF. Full variable domain (remainder filled in from reference TRBV19 and TRBJ1-5): DGGITQSPKYLFRKEGQNVTLSCEQNLNHDAMYWYRQDPGQGLRLIYYSQIVNDFQKGDIAEGYSVSREKKESFPLTVTSAQKNPTAFYLCASSTTGGYSNQPQHFGDGTRLSIL.

The J gene is TRBJ1-2, the V gene TRBV7-8, with 10 bases identical to TRBD1. The CDR3 spans 15 residues. Germline assignment: CDR1 SGHVS and CDR2 FQNEAQ. Trimming took 3 bases from V and 2 from J; bases not matched to a gene: 3. CDR3 residues: CASSFDRGQNYGYTF. The CDR3 DNA reads as TGTGCCAGCAGCTTTGACAGGGGGCAGAACTATGGCTACACCTTC.

The V and J genes are TRBV13 and TRBJ2-3; TRBD2 matches at 12 bases. J was trimmed by 2 bases and V by 0 bases; bases with no gene match: 6. The V gene's germline CDR1 is PRHDT and CDR2 FYEKMQ (reference sequence). CDR3 length: 18 residues. The CDR3 loop is CASSLGATSGGTTDTQYF. Written as DNA, the CDR3 is TGTGCCAGCAGCTTAGGCGCTACTAGCGGGGGGACCACAGATACGCAGTATTTT.

The V gene is TRBV5-1, the J gene TRBJ1-2; unclear D gene. Looked up from germline, CDR1 is SGHRS and CDR2 is YFSETQ. The ends were cut back, 0 bases at V and 0 bases at J, with 6 bases in the middle. This CDR3 contains 14 residues. The CDR3 coding sequence is TGCGCCAGCAGCTTGGCCCGGTCTAACTATGGCTACACCTTC. The encoded protein is CASSLARSNYGYTF.

The chain is built from TRBV28 and TRBJ2-7; 7 bases line up with TRBD1. Germline loops: CDR1 MDHEN, CDR2 SYDVKM. The CDR3 has 13 residues. V dropped 6 bases and J dropped 3; count of bases not matched to a gene: 5. The CDR3 DNA follows: TGTGCCAGCAGCCACGGGACAGTCTACGAGCAGTACTTC. Translation: CASSHGTVYEQYF.

The chain has TRBV5-1 and TRBJ2-1; possible D gene TRBD1, 6 bases. Germline CDR1 is SGHRS and CDR2 is YFSETQ. Trimming took 7 bases from V and 6 from J, leaving 23 bases between them. The CDR3 is 16 amino acids. CDR3 loop: CASGPPGQGTPNEQFF. CDR3 nucleotides: TGCGCCAGCGGCCCCCCGGGGCAGGGGACGCCCAATGAGCAGTTCTTC.

The chain combines TRBV10-3 with TRBJ2-2, with 7 nucleotides matching TRBD2. This CDR3 has 14 amino acids. CDR1 is ENHRY, CDR2 SYGVKD, per germline. V trimming: 5 bases; J trimming: 4 bases; junction bases outside the gene matches: 4. The CDR3 coding sequence is TGTGCCATCAGTCTGACTAGCTCCACCGGGGAGCTGTTTTTT. This codes for CAISLTSSTGELFF.

This chain connects TRBV9 to TRBJ2-1; D not resolved. V dropped 1 base and J dropped 7 bases, with 12 bases sitting between them. The CDR3 runs 14 residues. Germline V gene lookup returns CDR1 SGDLS and CDR2 YYNGEE. This chain's CDR3 is CASSVLVSDNEQFF. DNA of the CDR3: TGTGCCAGCAGCGTATTAGTAAGTGATAATGAGCAGTTCTTC.

The CDR3 reads CASTSTGETSGANVLTF. The DNA of the CDR3 is TGTGCCAGCACTTCGACAGGGGAAACCTCTGGGGCCAACGTCCTGACTTTC. The J gene is TRBJ2-6, the V gene TRBV18; 8 bases are a match to TRBD1. The CDR3 is made up of 17 amino acids. Trimming cost V 8 bases and J 0 bases; bases outside gene matches: 9. Germline loops: CDR1 KGHSH, CDR2 LQKENI.

In regard to this clone: Within the sample, other DNA sequences also encode this same CDR3. The V call is TRBV5-1, the J call TRBJ2-3; no reliable D call. This CDR3 comprises 15 residues. V lost 0 bases, J lost 0 bases, and 8 bases lay in between. In germline, CDR1 is SGHRS, CDR2 YFSETQ. CDR3 loop: CASSLGRGSTDTQYF. The CDR3 DNA is TGCGCCAGCAGCTTGGGACGCGGAAGCACAGATACGCAGTATTTT.

The chain has TRBV12-2 and TRBJ1-3; TRBD1, the table's D call, lacks a check against the DNA. TRBV12-2 is an annotated pseudogene. The CDR3 consists of 18 residues. CDR3 in amino acids: CASRYAAGGPRAGNTIYF. In DNA form, the CDR3 reads TGTGCAAGTCGCTACGCAGCAGGCGGACCCAGGGCTGGAAACACCATATATTTT.

The chain couples TRBV7-2 to TRBJ1-5; unclear D gene. CDR3 length equals 14 residues. The V gene lost 1 base and the J gene lost 6 bases, with 10 bases spanning the gap. Germline V gene data show CDR1 as SGHTA and CDR2 as FQGNSA. The CDR3 coding sequence is TGTGCCAGCAGCTTAGGACTGTTTGGTCAGCCCCAGCATTTT. Translating gives CASSLGLFGQPQHF. The full variable domain, in which reference TRBV7-2 and TRBJ1-5 provide the parts outside the CDR3, is GAGVSQSPSNKVTEKGKDVELRCDPISGHTALYWYRQSLGQGLEFLIYFQGNSAPDKSGLPSDRFSAERTGGSVSTLTIQRTQQEDSAVYLCASSLGLFGQPQHFGDGTRLSIL.

Details on this clone: Germline is not matched at one junction end, which may reflect a read error. The same CDR3 also results from other DNA sequences found in this sample. The genes are TRBV6-1 and TRBJ2-7, with 8 nucleotides matching TRBD1. The V gene's germline CDR1 is MNHNS and CDR2 SASEGT. The CDR3 has 14 residues. The CDR3: CAIRGQGGNHEQYF. The CDR3 nucleotides read TGTGCCATCCGCGGACAGGGAGGAAACCACGAGCAGTACTTT.

The rearrangement joins TRBV14 to TRBJ2-1, with 8 nucleotides matching TRBD2. The germline CDR1 and CDR2 sequences are SGHDN and FVKESK. After removal of 4 bases from V and 3 bases from J, the junction contained 5 bases not matched to a gene. The CDR3 loop spans 15 amino acids. CDR3 region: CASSPTSGVYNEQFF. The CDR3 bases are TGTGCCAGCAGCCCCACTAGCGGAGTCTACAATGAGCAGTTCTTC.

The V gene is TRBV7-9, the J gene TRBJ1-2; D gene ambiguous. This CDR3 region has 12 residues. The V gene's germline CDR1 is SEHNR and CDR2 FQNEAQ (reference sequence). Trimming shortened V by 3 bases and J by 8 bases, and 10 bases separated the two germline ends. Written as DNA, the CDR3 is TGTGCCAGCAGCTTTTCAGGTGGAGGCTACACCTTC. Translation gives CASSFSGGGYTF.